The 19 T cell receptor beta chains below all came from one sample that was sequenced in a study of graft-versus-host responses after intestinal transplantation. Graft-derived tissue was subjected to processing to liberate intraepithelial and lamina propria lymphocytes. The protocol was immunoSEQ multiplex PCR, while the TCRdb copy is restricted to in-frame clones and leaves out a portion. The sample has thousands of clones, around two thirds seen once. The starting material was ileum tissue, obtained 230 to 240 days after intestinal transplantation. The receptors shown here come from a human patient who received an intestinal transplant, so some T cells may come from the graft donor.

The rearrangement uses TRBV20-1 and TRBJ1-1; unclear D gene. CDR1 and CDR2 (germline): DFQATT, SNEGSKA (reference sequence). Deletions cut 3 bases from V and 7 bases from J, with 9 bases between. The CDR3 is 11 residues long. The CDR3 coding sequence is TGCAGTGCTAGGATGGCAGTTGAAGCTTTCTTT. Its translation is CSARMAVEAFF.

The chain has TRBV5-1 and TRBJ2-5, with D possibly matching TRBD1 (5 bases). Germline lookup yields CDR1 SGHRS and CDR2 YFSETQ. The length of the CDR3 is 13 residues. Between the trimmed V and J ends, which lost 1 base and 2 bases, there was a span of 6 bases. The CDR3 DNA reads TGCGCCAGCAGCTTGTCAGGGCAAGAGACCCAGTACTTC. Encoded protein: CASSLSGQETQYF.

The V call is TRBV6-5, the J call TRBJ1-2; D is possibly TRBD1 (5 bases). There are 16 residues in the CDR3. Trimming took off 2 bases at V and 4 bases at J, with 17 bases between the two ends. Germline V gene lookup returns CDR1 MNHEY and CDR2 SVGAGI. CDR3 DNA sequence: TGTGCCAGCAGTTACCAGAAGGGGAGGGCGAGCTATGGCTACACCTTC. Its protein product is CASSYQKGRASYGYTF.

The CDR3 loop is CASSGGRAVNSPLHF. The CDR3, as DNA: TGTGCCAGCAGTGGTGGCAGGGCTGTTAATTCACCCCTCCACTTT. This sequence joins TRBV25-1 and TRBJ1-6; maybe TRBD1 (5 bases). Germline CDR1 reads MGHDK; CDR2 reads SYGVNS. CDR3 length equals 15 residues. V lost 4 bases, J lost 6 bases, and 13 bases lay in between.

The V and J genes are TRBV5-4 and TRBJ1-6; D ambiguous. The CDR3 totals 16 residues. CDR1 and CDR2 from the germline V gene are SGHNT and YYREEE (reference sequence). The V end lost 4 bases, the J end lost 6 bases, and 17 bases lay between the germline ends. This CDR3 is CASSEGLLLGNSPLHF. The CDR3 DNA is TGTGCCAGCAGCGAGGGTCTCCTGTTGGGTAATTCACCCCTCCACTTT.

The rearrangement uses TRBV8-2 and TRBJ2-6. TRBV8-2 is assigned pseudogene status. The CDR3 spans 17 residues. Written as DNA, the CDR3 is TGTGGCAAGGGTAAAAGGATAACACAAAGCCGGGCCAACGTCCTGACTTTC. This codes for CGKGKRITQSRANVLTF.

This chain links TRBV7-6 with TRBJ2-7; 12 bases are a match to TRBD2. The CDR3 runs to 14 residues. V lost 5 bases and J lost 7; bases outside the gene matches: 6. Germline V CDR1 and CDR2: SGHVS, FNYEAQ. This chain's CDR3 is CASSRMTSGGEQYV. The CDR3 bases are TGTGCCAGCAGCCGAATGACTAGCGGGGGAGAGCAGTACGTC.

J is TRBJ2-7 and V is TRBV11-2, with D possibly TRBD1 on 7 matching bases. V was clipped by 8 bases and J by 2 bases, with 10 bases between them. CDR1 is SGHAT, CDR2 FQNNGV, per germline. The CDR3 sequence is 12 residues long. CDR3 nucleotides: TGTGCCAGCGGCAGGGGGGCCTACGAGCAGTACTTC. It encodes CASGRGAYEQYF.

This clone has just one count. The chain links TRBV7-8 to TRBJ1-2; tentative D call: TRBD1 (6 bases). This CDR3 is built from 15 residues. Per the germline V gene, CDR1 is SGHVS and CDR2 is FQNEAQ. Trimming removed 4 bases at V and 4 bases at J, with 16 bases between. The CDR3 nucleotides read TGTGCCAGCAGCTCCAGCGTCAGGGGAAGCTATGGCTACACCTTC. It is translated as CASSSSVRGSYGYTF.

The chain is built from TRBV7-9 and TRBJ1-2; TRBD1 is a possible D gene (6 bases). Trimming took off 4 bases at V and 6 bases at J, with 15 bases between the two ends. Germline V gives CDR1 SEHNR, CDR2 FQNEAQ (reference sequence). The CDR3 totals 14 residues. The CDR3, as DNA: TGTGCCAGCAGCTATGACAGGTACCGGGATGGCTACACCTTC. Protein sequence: CASSYDRYRDGYTF.

CDR3 sequence (DNA): TGTGCCAGCAGCGTAGGGCCCGCCGGGACAGGCGTCTCTGGGGCCAACGTCCTGACTTTC. Its translation is CASSVGPAGTGVSGANVLTF. This chain links TRBV9 with TRBJ2-6; 8 bases line up with TRBD1. Germline CDR1 SGDLS, CDR2 YYNGEE. There are 20 residues in the CDR3. V was clipped by 0 bases and J by 0 bases; unmatched bases: 11.

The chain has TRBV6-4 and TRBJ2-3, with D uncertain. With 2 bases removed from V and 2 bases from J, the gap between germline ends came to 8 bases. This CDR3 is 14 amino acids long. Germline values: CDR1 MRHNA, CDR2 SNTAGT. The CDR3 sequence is CASSDGAVTDTQYF. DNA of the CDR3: TGTGCCAGCAGTGACGGAGCCGTCACAGATACGCAGTATTTT.

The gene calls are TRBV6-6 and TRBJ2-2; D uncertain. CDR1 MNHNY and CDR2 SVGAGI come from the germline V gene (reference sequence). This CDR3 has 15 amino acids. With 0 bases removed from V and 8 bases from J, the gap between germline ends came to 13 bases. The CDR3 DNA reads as TGTGCCAGCAGTTACTCCGGAACTCCTGGGGGGGAGCTGTTTTTT. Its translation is CASSYSGTPGGELFF.

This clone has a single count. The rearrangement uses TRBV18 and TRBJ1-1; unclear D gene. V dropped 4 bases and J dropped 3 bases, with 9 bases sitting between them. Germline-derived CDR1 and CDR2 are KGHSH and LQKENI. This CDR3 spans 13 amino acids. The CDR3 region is CASSRAEYTEAFF. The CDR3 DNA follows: TGTGCCAGCTCACGGGCAGAGTACACTGAAGCTTTCTTT.

DNA for the CDR3: TGTGCCAGCAGCGACAGGGGCTCTGGGGCCAACGTCCTGACTTTC. It is translated as CASSDRGSGANVLTF. The chain links TRBV7-8 to TRBJ2-6, with 8 bases fitting TRBD1. The germline V gene encodes CDR1 SGHVS and CDR2 FQNEAQ. The V gene end was trimmed by 5 bases and the J gene end by 0 bases; junction bases not matched to a gene: 0. This CDR3 spans 15 amino acids.

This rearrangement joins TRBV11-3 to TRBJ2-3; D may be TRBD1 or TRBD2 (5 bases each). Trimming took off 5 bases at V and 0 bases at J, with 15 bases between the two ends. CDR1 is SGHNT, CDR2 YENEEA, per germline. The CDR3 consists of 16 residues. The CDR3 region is CASSPGRSSSTDTQYF. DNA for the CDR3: TGTGCCAGCAGCCCGGGACGGTCTTCTAGCACAGATACGCAGTATTTT.

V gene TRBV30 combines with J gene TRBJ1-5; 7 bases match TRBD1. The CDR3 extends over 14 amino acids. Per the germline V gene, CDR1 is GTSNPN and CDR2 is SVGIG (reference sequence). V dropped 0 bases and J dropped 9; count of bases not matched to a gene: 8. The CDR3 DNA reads TGTGCCTGGAGTGTACCGGCAGGGGGGAGGCCCCAGCATTTT. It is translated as CAWSVPAGGRPQHF.

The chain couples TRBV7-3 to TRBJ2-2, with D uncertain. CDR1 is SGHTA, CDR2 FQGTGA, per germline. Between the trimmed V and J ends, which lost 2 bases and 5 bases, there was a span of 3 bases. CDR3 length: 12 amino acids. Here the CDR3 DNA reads TGTGCCAGCAGCTTAGGGACCGGGGAGCTGTTTTTT. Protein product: CASSLGTGELFF. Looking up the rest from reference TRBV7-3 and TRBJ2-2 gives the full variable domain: GAGVSQTPSNKVTEKGKYVELRCDPISGHTALYWYRQSLGQGPEFLIYFQGTGAADDSGLPNDRFFAVRPEGSVSTLKIQRTERGDSAVYLCASSLGTGELFFGEGSRLTVL.

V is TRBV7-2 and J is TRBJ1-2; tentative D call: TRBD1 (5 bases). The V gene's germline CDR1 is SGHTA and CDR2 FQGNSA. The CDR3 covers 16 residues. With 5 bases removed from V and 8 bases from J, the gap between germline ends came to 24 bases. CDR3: CASSDPPATTDGGYTF. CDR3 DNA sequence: TGTGCCAGCAGCGACCCACCGGCAACGACAGACGGGGGCTACACCTTC.